This is a list of T cell receptor beta chains from one sample in a study of blood T cell repertoires in COVID-19. TCRdb's copy holds only in-frame clones and misses some; the assay was immunoSEQ multiplex PCR. Here the sample spans about 300,000 clones, around 89% being singletons. Sequenced: peripheral blood. All receptors come from a middle-aged man with acute or convalescent COVID-19. Both conserved end residues are part of each CDR3. Fields, in order: J gene, V gene, D gene, clone size, CDR3 DNA, CDR3 protein. The D gene is left open where the match is weak. Clone size appears in some rows only: once, few, many, or a class for an expanded clone.

J: TRBJ2-3; V: TRBV5-4; D: .; size: few; DNA: TGTGCCAGCACCTTAGGAGGGGCCCGGCAGGATACGCAGTATTTT; CDR3: CASTLGGARQDTQYF
J: TRBJ1-6; V: TRBV9; D: .; size: .; DNA: TGTGCCAGCAGCCAGGCGGGGGGTTCACCCCTCCACTTT; CDR3: CASSQAGGSPLHF
J: TRBJ1-6; V: TRBV19; D: TRBD1; size: .; DNA: TGTGCCAGTAAGATCCGGGACAGACCTTATAATTCACCCCTCCACTTT; CDR3: CASKIRDRPYNSPLHF
J: TRBJ2-7; V: TRBV11-2; D: TRBD1; size: .; DNA: TGTGCCAGCAGACCCGGACAGGGTAGGACCTACGAGCAGTACTTC; CDR3: CASRPGQGRTYEQYF
J: TRBJ1-1; V: TRBV7-2; D: .; size: few; DNA: TGTGCCAGCAGCTTAGGAGGGCATCTGAACACTGAAGCTTTCTTT; CDR3: CASSLGGHLNTEAFF
J: TRBJ2-7; V: TRBV5-6; D: TRBD2; size: .; DNA: TGTGCCAGCAGCTTGTGGGGCGGGGGGAGGTACGAGCAGTACTTC; CDR3: CASSLWGGGRYEQYF
J: TRBJ2-3; V: TRBV2; D: .; size: .; DNA: TGTGCCAGCGGGGAGTGGTACGGGGGGCCAGGGAATACGCAGTATTTT; CDR3: CASGEWYGGPGNTQYF
J: TRBJ2-4; V: TRBV15; D: .; size: .; DNA: TGTGCCACCAGGTCCCCATGGACAGAAAACATTCAGTACTTC; CDR3: CATRSPWTENIQYF
J: TRBJ2-3; V: TRBV3-1/TRBV3-2; D: .; size: .; DNA: TGTGCCAGCAGCCAAGGCAAAGGGGGTACGCAGTATTTT; CDR3: CASSQGKGGTQYF
J: TRBJ2-7; V: TRBV4-2; D: TRBD1; size: .; DNA: TGTGCCAGCAGCCTCGGGACAGAGTCCTCCTACGAGCAGTACTTC; CDR3: CASSLGTESSYEQYF
J: TRBJ2-2; V: TRBV19; D: .; size: .; DNA: TGTGCCAGTAGTATACAGGGATCCGGGGAGCTGTTTTTT; CDR3: CASSIQGSGELFF
J: TRBJ1-1; V: TRBV30; D: TRBD1; size: .; DNA: TGTGCCTGGAGCAGGACAGGGAGAACTGAAGCTTTCTTT; CDR3: CAWSRTGRTEAFF
J: TRBJ2-2; V: TRBV7-2; D: .; size: .; DNA: TGTGCCAGCAGCTTAGGTCCAGGGACGAACACCGGGGAGCTGTTTTTT; CDR3: CASSLGPGTNTGELFF
J: TRBJ1-2; V: TRBV4-1; D: .; size: .; DNA: TGCGCCAGCAGCCAAGCGTTAGCCGGGGGGGCACTTGGCTACACCTTC; CDR3: CASSQALAGGALGYTF
J: TRBJ1-1; V: TRBV12-5; D: TRBD1; size: .; DNA: TGTGCTAGTGGTTTGGTACAGGGGACTGAAGCTTTCTTT; CDR3: CASGLVQGTEAFF
J: TRBJ1-1; V: TRBV5-4; D: TRBD1; size: .; DNA: TGTGCCAGCAGCCCCCGGACAGGGAGAACTGAAGCTTTCTTT; CDR3: CASSPRTGRTEAFF
J: TRBJ2-1; V: TRBV12-5; D: TRBD1; size: .; DNA: TGTGCTAGTGGCCGGGAAGGGGGCTGGAATGAGCAGTTCTTC; CDR3: CASGREGGWNEQFF